The next 18 T cell receptor beta chains were all read from a single sample in a study of T-cell memory formation after mild COVID-19. TCRdb re-called the 5' RACE reads through MiXCR, storing one row per CDR3 protein. This table holds approximately 350,000 distinct CDR3 sequences, around 13% found once. The sequenced sample consisted of PBMCs or a T cell subset sorted from them (not recorded which). The receptors stem from a man between 18 and 29 years old who had mild COVID-19 (a few samples of this study predate the infection). Cell type and time point are not known.

This chain joins TRBV7-2 and TRBJ2-1; weak D call: TRBD1 (6 bases). Germline CDR1 and CDR2: SGHTA and FQGNSA. Trimming left V 2 bases short and J 5 bases short, with 16 bases between. The CDR3 covers 16 residues. This CDR3 reads CASSLTLWGQDNEQFF. CDR3 DNA: TGTGCCAGCAGCTTAACGCTTTGGGGGCAGGACAATGAGCAGTTCTTC.

V is TRBV7-2 and J is TRBJ1-5; D is unresolved. Germline CDR1 SGHTA, CDR2 FQGNSA. The ends were cut back, 1 base at V and 9 bases at J, with 16 bases in the middle. This CDR3 region has 15 residues. The CDR3 bases are TGTGCCAGCAGCTTAGAGGGAGGTATGGGTCGGCCCCAGCATTTT. It yields the protein CASSLEGGMGRPQHF.

V and J are TRBV4-3 and TRBJ1-5; no clear D gene. The length of the CDR3 is 15 residues. V was clipped by 0 bases and J by 6 bases, with 12 bases between them. Germline V lookup: CDR1 LGHNA, CDR2 YSLEER. CDR3 in DNA: TGCGCCAGCAGCCAAGATTTAACGGGTACTCAGCCCCAGCATTTT. Translating gives CASSQDLTGTQPQHF.

The chain couples TRBV27 to TRBJ2-5, with TRBD1 matching 7 bases. There are 13 residues in the CDR3. With 5 bases clipped from V and 5 bases from J, the junction kept 5 bases outside the gene matches. The germline CDR1 and CDR2 sequences are MNHEY and SMNVEV (reference sequence). CDR3 DNA: TGTGCCAGCAGTGCGACAGGGTCGGAGACCCAGTACTTC. This codes for CASSATGSETQYF.

A single count supports this clonotype. The rearrangement uses TRBV6-1 and TRBJ2-3, with D perhaps being TRBD1 or TRBD2 (5 bases each). Looked up from germline, CDR1 is MNHNS and CDR2 is SASEGT. Trimming removed 3 bases from V and 2 bases from J, with 12 bases in between. CDR3 size: 15 residues. The CDR3 loop reads CASSDEGLPTDTQYF. CDR3 DNA sequence: TGTGCCAGCAGTGATGAGGGGCTCCCCACAGATACGCAGTATTTT.

This clonotype came up many times. The rearrangement links TRBV12-3 or TRBV12-4 to TRBJ2-1; D not certain. Deletions cut 4 bases from V and 4 bases from J, with 17 bases between. The CDR3 sequence is 16 residues long. CDR3 nucleotides: TGTGCCAGCAGTTCAATTCCGATCGGATATTACAATGAGCAGTTCTTC. Translation: CASSSIPIGYYNEQFF.

This clonotype was seen only a few times. The V gene is TRBV28, the J gene TRBJ1-2; TRBD1 aligns across 7 bases. After removal of 4 bases from V and 4 bases from J, the junction contained 12 bases not matched to a gene. The CDR3 length is 16 residues. CDR1 is MDHEN and CDR2 is SYDVKM in the germline V gene. Here the CDR3 DNA reads TGTGCCAGCAGTTCCCCCGGACAGGCTTCCATCTATGGCTACACCTTC. This translates into CASSSPGQASIYGYTF.

The chain couples TRBV27 to TRBJ2-5, with D unclear. The germline V and J ends were trimmed by 5 bases and 2 bases, with 15 bases remaining between them. Germline CDR1 and CDR2: MNHEY and SMNVEV (reference sequence). This CDR3 contains 15 residues. CDR3 sequence reads: CASSPGPTDQETQYF. As DNA, the CDR3 is TGTGCCAGCAGTCCAGGACCGACCGATCAAGAGACCCAGTACTTC.

The chain uses TRBV19 and TRBJ2-2; D not resolved. The CDR3 sequence is 13 residues long. V lost 3 bases and J 6 bases, leaving 8 bases between the germline ends. Germline CDR1 is LNHDA and CDR2 is SQIVND (reference sequence). The CDR3 coding sequence is TGTGCCAGTAGTATTTTCCTGGCCGGGGAGCTGTTTTTT. Its translation: CASSIFLAGELFF.

In its sample, this clonotype was seen a few times. V gene TRBV10-3 combines with J gene TRBJ2-5; 11 nucleotides agree with TRBD2. V lost 3 bases and J lost 3; bases outside the gene matches: 3. The CDR3 has 15 amino acids. Looked up from germline, CDR1 is ENHRY and CDR2 is SYGVKD. The CDR3 nucleotides read TGTGCCATCAGTGATAGACTAGCGGGGAAAGAGACCCAGTACTTC. Protein sequence: CAISDRLAGKETQYF.

The chain recombines TRBV18 with TRBJ2-7; possibly TRBD2 for D (7 bases). V lost 3 bases and J lost 0, with 12 bases in between. Germline CDR1 KGHSH, CDR2 LQKENI. The CDR3 consists of 15 residues. The CDR3 DNA sequence: TGTGCCAGCTCACCGGCCGGGGGGCCCTCCTACGAGCAGTACTTC. It translates to CASSPAGGPSYEQYF.

The gene calls are TRBV12-3 or TRBV12-4 and TRBJ2-7, with 9 positions matching TRBD1. CDR3 length equals 13 residues. With V trimmed by 8 bases and J by 2 bases, 4 bases remained unmatched. The CDR3 sequence is CASLWTGAYEQYF. The DNA for the CDR3 is TGTGCCAGCCTTTGGACAGGGGCCTACGAGCAGTACTTC.

The rearrangement links TRBV10-3 to TRBJ1-5; no clear D. Germline V lookup: CDR1 ENHRY, CDR2 SYGVKD. Trimming removed 5 bases from V and 8 bases from J, with 19 bases in between. The CDR3 is 15 amino acids. The CDR3 coding sequence is TGTGCCATCAGTTCAGGCTTGGGTGAATCAAAGCCCCAGCATTTT. Translating gives CAISSGLGESKPQHF.

The chain has TRBV5-1 and TRBJ2-3; tentative D call: TRBD2 (7 bases). Per germline, CDR1 SGHRS and CDR2 YFSETQ. V was trimmed by 1 base and J by 2 bases, leaving 14 bases between them. The CDR3 spans 16 residues. The CDR3 loop is CASSLSAGAVTDTQYF. The CDR3 DNA follows: TGCGCCAGCAGCTTGTCCGCGGGGGCCGTCACAGATACGCAGTATTTT.

The chain links TRBV2 to TRBJ2-1, with D possibly matching TRBD1 (6 bases). V lost 2 bases to trimming and J lost 1 base, with 9 bases between them. The germline gives CDR1 SNHLY, CDR2 FYNNEI. The CDR3 length is 15 residues. The CDR3: CASSETGYSYNEQFF. The CDR3 DNA reads as TGTGCCAGCAGTGAAACAGGGTATTCCTACAATGAGCAGTTCTTC.

This clonotype has more than one count but fewer than ten. CDR3 loop: CASMQFGWTSLDEQFF. CDR3 in DNA: TGTGCCAGCATGCAGTTCGGGTGGACGAGTCTGGATGAGCAGTTCTTC. V gene TRBV6-2 or TRBV6-3 combines with J gene TRBJ2-1; D gene unclear. V was shortened by 7 bases and J by 8 bases, with 24 bases between the two germline ends. Germline V gives CDR1 MNHEY, CDR2 SVGEGT. This CDR3 is built from 16 residues.

This clonotype occurred a few times. This chain connects TRBV15 to TRBJ1-5; tentatively, D is TRBD1 (6 bases). The CDR3 covers 13 residues. From germline, CDR1 is LNHNV and CDR2 YYDKDF (reference sequence). Deletions cut 2 bases from V and 7 bases from J, with 9 bases between. The CDR3 bases are TGTGCCACCAGCAGAACAGGGAAGCAGCCCCAGCATTTT. Residues: CATSRTGKQPQHF.

The sample holds a few counts of this clonotype. The chain is built from TRBV6-5 and TRBJ1-2; D is undetermined. The CDR3 consists of 14 residues. The ends were cut back, 4 bases at V and 3 bases at J, with 12 bases in the middle. The germline V gene has CDR1 MNHEY and CDR2 SVGAGI. This chain's CDR3 is CASSFSAEDYGYTF. The CDR3 coding sequence is TGTGCCAGCAGTTTCTCGGCCGAAGACTATGGCTACACCTTC.